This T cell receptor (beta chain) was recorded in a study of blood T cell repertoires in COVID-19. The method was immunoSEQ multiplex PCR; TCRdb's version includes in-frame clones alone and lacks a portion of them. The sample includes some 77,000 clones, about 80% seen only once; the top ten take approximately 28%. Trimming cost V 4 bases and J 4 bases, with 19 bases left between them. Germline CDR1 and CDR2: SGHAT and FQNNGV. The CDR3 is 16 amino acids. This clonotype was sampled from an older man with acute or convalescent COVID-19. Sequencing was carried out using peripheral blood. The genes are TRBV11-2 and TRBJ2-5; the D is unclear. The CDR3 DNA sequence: TGTGCCAGCAGCTCCCTCAGCCTAGGCATAGGAGAGACCCAGTACTTC. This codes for CASSSLSLGIGETQYF.